This TCR beta chain came from a study of graft-versus-host responses after intestinal transplantation. Study background: Every recipient underwent anti-thymocyte globulin induction, then tacrolimus and steroids for roughly 3 years.

The V end was cut by 4 bases, the J end by 9 bases, with 16 bases between. The CDR3 has 14 residues. Germline V gene sequence: CDR1 SEHNR, CDR2 FQNEAQ (reference sequence). This clone was detected a few times. Its specificity is not known. Using immunoSEQ multiplex PCR, the repertoire was profiled, and TCRdb retains in-frame clones only, with some absent. The data show 140,000 or so clones, 80% to 95% seen once. Sequences were derived from unstimulated CD4+ T cells sorted from spleen or lymph node cells, sampled before intestinal transplant. The chain has TRBV7-9 and TRBJ1-5; D is perhaps TRBD1 (5 bases). The sequence was collected from a human donor who received an intestinal transplant. CDR3 residues: CASSSPGPAWPQHF. The CDR3 DNA reads TGTGCCAGCAGCTCCCCGGGACCGGCTTGGCCCCAGCATTTT.